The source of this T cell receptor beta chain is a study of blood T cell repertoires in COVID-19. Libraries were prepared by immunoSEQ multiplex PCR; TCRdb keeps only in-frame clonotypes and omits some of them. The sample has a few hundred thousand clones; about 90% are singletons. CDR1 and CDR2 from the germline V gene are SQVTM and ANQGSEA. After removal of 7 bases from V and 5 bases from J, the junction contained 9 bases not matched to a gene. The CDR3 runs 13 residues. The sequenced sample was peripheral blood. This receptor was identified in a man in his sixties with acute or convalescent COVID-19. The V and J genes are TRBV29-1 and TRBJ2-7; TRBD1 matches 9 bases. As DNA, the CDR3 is TGCAGCGCTACCGGGACAGGGTCCCACGAGCAGTACTTC. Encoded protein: CSATGTGSHEQYF.